Presented here are 3 T cell receptor beta chains from one specimen sequenced in a study of T cell responses to AZD1222 COVID-19 vaccine. Clones were sequenced by immunoSEQ multiplex PCR, and TCRdb holds only the in-frame ones, with some missing. The sample gives approximately 85,000 clones, roughly nine tenths of which show up once; about 7.7% is in the top ten. Specimen: peripheral blood, collected on day 0 of AZD1222 vaccination. These receptors were collected from an adult in good health.

The CDR3 bases are TGTGCCAGCAGCTTCAACAACGACCCAGGGTACGAGCAGTACTTC. Translation gives CASSFNNDPGYEQYF. The gene calls are TRBV7-9 and TRBJ2-7; D is possibly TRBD1 (5 bases). The germline V and J ends were trimmed by 3 bases and 4 bases, with 16 bases remaining between them. The germline V gene encodes CDR1 SEHNR and CDR2 FQNEAQ (reference sequence). This CDR3 is 15 amino acids long.

This clone appeared a single time. This chain connects TRBV5-1 to TRBJ1-5, with D possibly TRBD1 on 5 matching bases. This CDR3 has 14 residues. CDR1 is SGHRS, CDR2 YFSETQ, per germline. The V end was cut by 0 bases, the J end by 3 bases, with 7 bases between. CDR3 nucleotide sequence: TGCGCCAGCAGCTTGGCCGGGACCAATCAGCCCCAGCATTTT. Amino acid sequence: CASSLAGTNQPQHF.

The V gene is TRBV28, the J gene TRBJ1-5; D possibly corresponds to TRBD1 (5 bases). The CDR3 is 14 residues long. Germline CDR1 reads MDHEN; CDR2 reads SYDVKM. V lost 2 bases and J 6 bases, leaving 11 bases between the germline ends. The CDR3 loop is CASSLPKRGQPQHF. For the CDR3, the DNA is TGTGCCAGCAGTTTACCGAAAAGGGGTCAGCCCCAGCATTTT. Supplemented by reference TRBV28 and TRBJ1-5, the full variable domain reads DVKVTQSSRYLVKRTGEKVFLECVQDMDHENMFWYRQDPGLGLRLIYFSYDVKMKEKGDIPEGYSVSREKKERFSLILESASTNQTSMYLCASSLPKRGQPQHFGDGTRLSIL.